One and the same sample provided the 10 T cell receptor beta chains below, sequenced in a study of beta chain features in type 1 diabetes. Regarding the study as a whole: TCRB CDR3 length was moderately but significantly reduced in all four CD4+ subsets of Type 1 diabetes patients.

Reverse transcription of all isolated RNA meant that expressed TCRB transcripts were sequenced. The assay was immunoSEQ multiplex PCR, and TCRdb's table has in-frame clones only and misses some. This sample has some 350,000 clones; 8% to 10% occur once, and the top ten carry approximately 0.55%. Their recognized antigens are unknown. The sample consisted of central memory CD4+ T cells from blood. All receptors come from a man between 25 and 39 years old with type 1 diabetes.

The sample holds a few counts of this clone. Written as DNA, the CDR3 is TGTGCCAGCAGTTCGACAGGGATGAACACTGAAGCTTTCTTT. It yields the protein CASSSTGMNTEAFF. The gene calls are TRBV28 and TRBJ1-1, with TRBD1 identical over 7 bases. V was clipped by 4 bases and J by 0 bases; unmatched bases: 2. Germline CDR1 reads MDHEN; CDR2 reads SYDVKM. The CDR3 consists of 14 residues.

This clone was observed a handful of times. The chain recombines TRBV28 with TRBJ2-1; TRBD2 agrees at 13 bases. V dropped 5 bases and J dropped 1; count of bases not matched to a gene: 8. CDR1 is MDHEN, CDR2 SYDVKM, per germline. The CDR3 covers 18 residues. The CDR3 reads CASSTGLAGAVSYNEQFF. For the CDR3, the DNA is TGTGCCAGCAGTACAGGACTAGCGGGAGCGGTGTCCTACAATGAGCAGTTCTTC.

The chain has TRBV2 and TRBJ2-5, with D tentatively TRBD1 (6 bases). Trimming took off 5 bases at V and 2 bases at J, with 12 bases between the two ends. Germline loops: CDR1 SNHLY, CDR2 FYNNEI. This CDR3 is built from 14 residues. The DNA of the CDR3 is TGTGCCAGCAGTTCTCGGACAGCTCAAGAGACCCAGTACTTC. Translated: CASSSRTAQETQYF.

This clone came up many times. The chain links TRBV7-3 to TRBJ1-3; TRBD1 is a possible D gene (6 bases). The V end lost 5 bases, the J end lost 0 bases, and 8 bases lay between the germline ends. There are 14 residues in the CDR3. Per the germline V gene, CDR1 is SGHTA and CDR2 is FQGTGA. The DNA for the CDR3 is TGTGCCAGCAGCACAGGGATCTCTGGAAACACCATATATTTT. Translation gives CASSTGISGNTIYF. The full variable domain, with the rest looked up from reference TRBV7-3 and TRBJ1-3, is GAGVSQTPSNKVTEKGKYVELRCDPISGHTALYWYRQSLGQGPEFLIYFQGTGAADDSGLPNDRFFAVRPEGSVSTLKIQRTERGDSAVYLCASSTGISGNTIYFGEGSWLTVV.

The CDR3 region has the DNA TGTGCCAGCACCTTACAGGGTACCCTGCAGCAGTACTTC. Protein: CASTLQGTLQQYF. The rearrangement joins TRBV6-5 to TRBJ2-7; D perhaps matches TRBD1 (6 bases). Germline V CDR1 and CDR2: MNHEY, SVGAGI. V lost 7 bases, J lost 8 bases, and 18 bases lay in between. CDR3 length: 13 residues.

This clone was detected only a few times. DNA of the CDR3: TGTGCCAGCAGCTTGGACCAGAGCTCCTACAATGAGCAGTTCTTC. Translating it yields CASSLDQSSYNEQFF. The gene calls are TRBV5-4 and TRBJ2-1; D unclear. There are 15 residues in the CDR3. Germline assignment: CDR1 SGHNT and CDR2 YYREEE (reference sequence). The ends were cut back, 0 bases at V and 0 bases at J, with 7 bases in the middle.

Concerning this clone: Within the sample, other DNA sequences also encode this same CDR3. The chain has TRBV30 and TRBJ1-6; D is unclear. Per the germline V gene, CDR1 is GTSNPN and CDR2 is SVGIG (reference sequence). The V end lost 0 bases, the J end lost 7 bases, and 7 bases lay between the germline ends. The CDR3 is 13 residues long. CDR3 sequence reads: CAWSVGLNSPLHF. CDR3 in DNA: TGTGCCTGGAGTGTCGGGCTCAATTCACCCCTCCACTTT.

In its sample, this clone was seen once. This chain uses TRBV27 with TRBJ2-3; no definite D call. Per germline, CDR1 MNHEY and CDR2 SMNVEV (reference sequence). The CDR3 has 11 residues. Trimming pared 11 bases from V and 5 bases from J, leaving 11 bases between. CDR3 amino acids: CAPDPKDTQYF. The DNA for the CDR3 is TGTGCCCCCGACCCCAAAGATACGCAGTATTTT.

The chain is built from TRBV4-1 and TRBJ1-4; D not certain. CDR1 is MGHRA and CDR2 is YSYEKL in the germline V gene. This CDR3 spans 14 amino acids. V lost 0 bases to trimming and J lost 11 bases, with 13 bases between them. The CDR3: CASSQDPVSGKLFF. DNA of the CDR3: TGCGCCAGCAGCCAAGATCCGGTCTCCGGGAAACTGTTTTTT.

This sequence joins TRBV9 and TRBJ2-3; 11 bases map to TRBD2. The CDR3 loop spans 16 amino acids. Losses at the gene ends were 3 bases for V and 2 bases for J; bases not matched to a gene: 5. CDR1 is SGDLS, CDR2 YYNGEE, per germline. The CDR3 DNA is TGTGCCAGCAGCGCCCTAGCGGGAGGAATCACAGATACGCAGTATTTT. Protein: CASSALAGGITDTQYF.